The T cell receptor beta chain described here comes from a study of beta chain features in type 1 diabetes. Study-wide results and limits: All four CD4+ subsets of Type 1 diabetes patients contained TCRB CDR3s that were moderately but significantly shorter.

In this sample, this clone turned up a few times. The antigen is not known. V shed 5 bases, J shed 11 bases, and the junction held 3 bases outside the gene matches. This CDR3 contains 11 residues. From germline, CDR1 is MGHRA and CDR2 YSYEKL. The authors reverse transcribed all of the isolated RNA, so sequencing captured expressed TCRB transcripts. Generated by immunoSEQ multiplex PCR, the TCRdb table keeps only in-frame clones and is missing some. The sample holds fewer than 400,000 clones, roughly 8.8% seen once. The sample comprised central memory CD4+ T cells from blood. J is TRBJ1-1 and V is TRBV4-1; 9 bases agree with TRBD1. The clonotype comes from a man aged 30-40 years with type 1 diabetes. DNA of the CDR3: TGCGCCAGCAGCGGACAGGGGAGGGCTTTCTTT. Amino acids: CASSGQGRAFF.